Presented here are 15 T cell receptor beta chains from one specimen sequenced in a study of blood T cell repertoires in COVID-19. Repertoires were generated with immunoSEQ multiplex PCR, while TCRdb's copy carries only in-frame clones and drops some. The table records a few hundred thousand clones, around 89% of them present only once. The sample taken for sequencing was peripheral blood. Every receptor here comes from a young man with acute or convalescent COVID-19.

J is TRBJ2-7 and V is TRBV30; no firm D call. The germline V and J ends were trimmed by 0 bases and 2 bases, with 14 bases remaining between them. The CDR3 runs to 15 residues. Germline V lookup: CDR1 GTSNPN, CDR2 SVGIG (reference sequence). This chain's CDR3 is CAWSVRRSAPYEQYF. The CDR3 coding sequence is TGTGCCTGGAGTGTACGTCGCAGCGCACCCTACGAGCAGTACTTC. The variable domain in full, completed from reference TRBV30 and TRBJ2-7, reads SQTIHQWPATLVQPVGSPLSLECTVEGTSNPNLYWYRQAAGRGLQLLFYSVGIGQISSEVPQNLSASRPQDRQFILSSKKLLLSDSGFYLCAWSVRRSAPYEQYFGPGTRLTVT.

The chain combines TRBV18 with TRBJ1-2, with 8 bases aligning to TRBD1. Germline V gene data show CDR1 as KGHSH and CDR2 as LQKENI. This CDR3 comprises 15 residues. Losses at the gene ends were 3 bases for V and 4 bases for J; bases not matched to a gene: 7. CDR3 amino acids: CASSPGDRSTYGYTF. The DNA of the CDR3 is TGTGCCAGCTCACCGGGGGACAGGTCTACCTATGGCTACACCTTC.

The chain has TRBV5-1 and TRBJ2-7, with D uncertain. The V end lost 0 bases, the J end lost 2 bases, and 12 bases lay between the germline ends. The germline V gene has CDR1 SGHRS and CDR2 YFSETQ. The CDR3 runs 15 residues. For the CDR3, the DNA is TGCGCCAGCAGCTTGGACCCTACAGCCACCTACGAGCAGTACTTC. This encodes CASSLDPTATYEQYF.

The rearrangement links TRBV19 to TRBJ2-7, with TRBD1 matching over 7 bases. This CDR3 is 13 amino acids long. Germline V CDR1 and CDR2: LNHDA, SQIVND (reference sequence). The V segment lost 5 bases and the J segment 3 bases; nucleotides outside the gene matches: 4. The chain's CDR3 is CASSPRQGYEQYF. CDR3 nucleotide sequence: TGTGCCAGTAGTCCGCGACAGGGCTACGAGCAGTACTTC.

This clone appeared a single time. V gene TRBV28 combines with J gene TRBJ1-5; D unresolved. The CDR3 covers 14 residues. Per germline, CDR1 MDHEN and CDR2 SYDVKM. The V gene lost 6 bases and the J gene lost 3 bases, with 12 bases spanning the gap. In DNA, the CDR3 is TGTGCCAGCAGCCCAGACTTGTACAATCAGCCCCAGCATTTT. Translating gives CASSPDLYNQPQHF.

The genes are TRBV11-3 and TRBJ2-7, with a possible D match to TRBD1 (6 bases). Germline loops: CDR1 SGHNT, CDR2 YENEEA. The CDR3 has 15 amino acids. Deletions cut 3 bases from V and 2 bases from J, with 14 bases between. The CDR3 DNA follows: TGTGCCAGCAGCTTCCGGGACACCCATCCCTACGAGCAGTACTTC. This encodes CASSFRDTHPYEQYF.

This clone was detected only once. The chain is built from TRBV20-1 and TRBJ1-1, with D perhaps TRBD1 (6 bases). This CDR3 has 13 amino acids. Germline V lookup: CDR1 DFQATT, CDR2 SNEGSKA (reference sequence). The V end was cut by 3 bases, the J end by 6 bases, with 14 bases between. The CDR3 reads CSASWQGMAEAFF. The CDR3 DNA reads TGCAGTGCTAGTTGGCAGGGGATGGCTGAAGCTTTCTTT.

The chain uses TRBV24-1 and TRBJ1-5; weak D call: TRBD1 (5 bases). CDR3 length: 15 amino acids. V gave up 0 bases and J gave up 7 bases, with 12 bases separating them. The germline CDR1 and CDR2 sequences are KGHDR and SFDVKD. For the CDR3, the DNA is TGTGCCACCAGTGATTTGCGCAAGGGGTTCCAGCCCCAGCATTTT. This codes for CATSDLRKGFQPQHF.

CDR3 residues: CASSLSSTGNGNTIYF. In nucleotides, the CDR3 is TGTGCCAGCTCACTATCCTCTACAGGGAACGGAAACACCATATATTTT. The chain is built from TRBV18 and TRBJ1-3, with D tentatively TRBD1 (6 bases). The CDR3 sequence is 16 residues long. V lost 4 bases and J 4 bases, leaving 17 bases between the germline ends. Germline lookup yields CDR1 KGHSH and CDR2 LQKENI.

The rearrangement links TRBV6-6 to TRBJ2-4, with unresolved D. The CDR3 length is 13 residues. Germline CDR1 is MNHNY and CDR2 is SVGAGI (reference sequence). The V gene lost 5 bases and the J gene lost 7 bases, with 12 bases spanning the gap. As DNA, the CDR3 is TGTGCCAGCAGTCCCTCGACACCCAACATTCAGTACTTC. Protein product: CASSPSTPNIQYF.

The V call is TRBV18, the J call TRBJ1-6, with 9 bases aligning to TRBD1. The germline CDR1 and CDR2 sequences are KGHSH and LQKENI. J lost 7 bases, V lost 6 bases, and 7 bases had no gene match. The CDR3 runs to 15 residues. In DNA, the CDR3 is TGTGCCAGCTCCCTAGGACAGGGGAAGAATTCACCCCTCCACTTT. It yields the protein CASSLGQGKNSPLHF.

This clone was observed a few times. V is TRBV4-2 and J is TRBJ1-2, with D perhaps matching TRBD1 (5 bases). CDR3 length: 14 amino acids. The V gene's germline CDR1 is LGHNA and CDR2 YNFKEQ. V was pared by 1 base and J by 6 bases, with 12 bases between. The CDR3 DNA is TGTGCCAGCAGCCAAGTGGCAGGGTCGAATGGCTACACCTTC. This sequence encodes CASSQVAGSNGYTF.

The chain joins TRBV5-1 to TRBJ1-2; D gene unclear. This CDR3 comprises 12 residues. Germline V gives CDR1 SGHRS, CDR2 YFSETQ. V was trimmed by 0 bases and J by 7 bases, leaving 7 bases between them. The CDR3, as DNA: TGCGCCAGCAGCTTGGACGGCGGTGGCTACACCTTC. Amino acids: CASSLDGGGYTF.

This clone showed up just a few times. The CDR3 loop is CASNGGRTGTAFF. The CDR3, as DNA: TGTGCCAGCAATGGAGGGCGTACAGGAACGGCTTTCTTT. The rearrangement joins TRBV28 to TRBJ1-1; D may be TRBD1 (5 bases). The CDR3 is 13 amino acids. The V end lost 7 bases, the J end lost 11 bases, and 20 bases lay between the germline ends. Per germline, CDR1 MDHEN and CDR2 SYDVKM. Together with reference TRBV28 and TRBJ1-1, the CDR3 gives the full variable domain: DVKVTQSSRYLVKRTGEKVFLECVQDMDHENMFWYRQDPGLGLRLIYFSYDVKMKEKGDIPEGYSVSREKKERFSLILESASTNQTSMYLCASNGGRTGTAFFGQGTRLTVV.

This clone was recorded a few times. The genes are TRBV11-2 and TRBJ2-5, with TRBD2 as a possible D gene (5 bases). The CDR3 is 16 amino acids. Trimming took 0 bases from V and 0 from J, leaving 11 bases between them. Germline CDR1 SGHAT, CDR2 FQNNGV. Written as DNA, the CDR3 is TGTGCCAGCAGCTTAGAGGGGAGCTTGTACCAAGAGACCCAGTACTTC. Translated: CASSLEGSLYQETQYF.